The T cell receptor beta chain described here comes from a study of response to subunit inactivated influenza vaccine (dated by TCRdb to about 2018). Broadly, across the study: To follow how T cells responded to a trivalent subunit inactivated influenza vaccine, the researchers relied on deep quantitative profiling of the T cell receptor repertoire.

Library construction relied on RT-PCR. The run used an Illumina HiSeq 2500. TCRdb reanalyzed the raw reads on its own, using fastp at Q25 for trimming and MiXCR for clone calling, and kept in-frame beta chains. Identical CDR3 protein sequences are pooled into one entry, listed with their most common genes and DNA. In this sample the table shows some 300,000 distinct CDR3 sequences, about 20% of which occur a single time. The top ten clones comprise over 9% of the sample. What the work shows at the level of the full study, not this receptor alone: It was suggested by the authors that each seasonal influenza vaccination may recruit only a limited number of new T cells.

Comment on this clonotype: What antigen it recognizes has not been identified. No base-level quality is on record; no much larger clone is a single base apart.

The origin of this receptor is a man between 50 and 69 years old who received an inactivated influenza vaccine. Donor details come from another sample of the same person, matched by shared clones. This sample comprised PBMCs from blood, obtained about 20 months after vaccination.

In nucleotides, the sequence is TGTGCCAGCGCCCTACGAGCGGGGGTGGAGACCCAGTACTTC. This yields the protein CASALRAGVETQYF. This chain joins TRBV7-9 to TRBJ2-5; TRBD2 aligns with 8 central bases. From V the trimming removes 8 bases and from J it removes 5 bases, while the gene matches leave 10 bases of the junction unaccounted for. CDR1 and CDR2, looked up from the germline V gene (reference sequence), are SEHNR and FQNEAQ. The CDR3 covers 14 residues, taking in both the cysteine and the phenylalanine. This entry keeps only the CDR3 DNA: 42 bases, framed from base 1.